This record concerns one TCR beta chain sequence. The sample comes from a study of blood T cell repertoires in COVID-19. This CDR3 comprises 15 residues. Germline V CDR1 and CDR2: LGHNA, YNFKEQ. V shed 3 bases and J shed 4 bases, with 14 bases lying between them. TCRdb keeps only in-frame clones here, not all; method: immunoSEQ multiplex PCR. The sample lists some 100,000 clones, 88% occurring once. The receptor comes from a woman in her 70s with acute or convalescent COVID-19. This chain connects TRBV4-2 to TRBJ2-3; no clear D. Input material: peripheral blood. CDR3 region: CASSHGSLGADTQYF. CDR3 coding DNA: TGTGCCAGCAGCCATGGTTCTCTAGGCGCAGATACGCAGTATTTT.